A single sample is the source of the 26 T cell receptor beta chains below, sequenced in a study of T cell changes during pregnancy in multiple sclerosis (dated by TCRdb to about 2019). Library creation used the immunoSEQ multiplex PCR assay. What TCRdb holds here is the immuneACCESS table cut down to in-frame rearrangements. Part of the clones is not present; checked against another copy, under half of the missing clones reflect an unresolved V gene, and the others are unexplained. This sample has about 34,000 clones in its table, and 80% to 90% of those were observed once. The leading ten clones occupy roughly 4% of the sample. The material sequenced was CD8+ T cells from peripheral blood mononuclear cells, taken in the third trimester of pregnancy. Receptors were obtained from a female donor with multiple sclerosis, enrolled in a pregnancy study.

This chain connects TRBV23-1 to TRBJ2-3; 10 nucleotides line up with TRBD1. TRBV23-1 falls under the ORF class, with uncertain function. The CDR3 totals 18 residues. V dropped 5 bases and J dropped 2; count of bases not matched to a gene: 13. CDR3 sequence: CASSSASPDRGYTDTQYF. The CDR3 region has the DNA TGCGCCAGCAGTTCCGCATCCCCGGACAGGGGGTACACAGATACGCAGTATTTT.

The chain recombines TRBV4-1 with TRBJ1-1; D is unclear. V shed 0 bases and J shed 0 bases, with 11 bases lying between them. This CDR3 is built from 16 residues. Germline CDR1 and CDR2: MGHRA and YSYEKL. Here the CDR3 DNA reads TGCGCCAGCAGCCAAGATATCGAGCGAATGAACACTGAAGCTTTCTTT. It translates to CASSQDIERMNTEAFF.

V usage is TRBV29-1 and J usage is TRBJ2-3; 8 bases fit TRBD2. CDR3 length equals 13 residues. Germline CDR1 reads SQVTM; CDR2 reads ANQGSEA. Losses at the gene ends were 6 bases for V and 3 bases for J; bases not matched to a gene: 5. CDR3 bases: TGCAGCGTCATAGCGGGGCAAACAGATACGCAGTATTTT. It codes for CSVIAGQTDTQYF.

V usage is TRBV9 and J usage is TRBJ2-2; the D gene is possibly TRBD1 (7 bases). CDR1 and CDR2 (germline): SGDLS, YYNGEE. Trimming took off 2 bases at V and 5 bases at J, with 13 bases between the two ends. This CDR3 comprises 15 residues. The CDR3: CASSVAQGRTGELFF. The CDR3 region has the DNA TGTGCCAGCAGCGTGGCACAGGGGAGGACCGGGGAGCTGTTTTTT.

The chain recombines TRBV27 with TRBJ2-1; TRBD2 matches at 7 bases. Germline V gene lookup returns CDR1 MNHEY and CDR2 SMNVEV (reference sequence). Germline trimming cut 3 bases from V and 8 bases from J; bases unmatched to any gene: 10. This CDR3 spans 15 amino acids. CDR3 sequence reads: CASSLGGSPAYEQFF. The CDR3 DNA follows: TGTGCCAGCAGTTTGGGAGGGTCCCCGGCATATGAGCAGTTCTTC.

V usage is TRBV2 and J usage is TRBJ2-7; weak D call: TRBD1 (6 bases). CDR3 length: 16 amino acids. V lost 1 base and J 6 bases, leaving 19 bases between the germline ends. CDR1 is SNHLY and CDR2 is FYNNEI in the germline V gene. The CDR3 coding sequence is TGTGCCAGCAGTGAAGTGCAGGGGCGGGCTCTTGGCGAGCAGTACTTC. It specifies CASSEVQGRALGEQYF.

The chain employs TRBV7-8 and TRBJ1-6; tentatively, D is TRBD1 (6 bases). Germline V gene data show CDR1 as SGHVS and CDR2 as FQNEAQ. The CDR3 runs 17 residues. Deletions cut 5 bases from V and 6 bases from J, with 20 bases between. This CDR3 is CASSEGPGQSLNSPLHF. CDR3 DNA: TGTGCCAGCAGCGAAGGGCCCGGACAGTCCCTTAATTCACCCCTCCACTTT.

The gene calls are TRBV6-4 and TRBJ2-2, with 9 bases lining up with TRBD2. This CDR3 contains 14 residues. Germline trimming cut 4 bases from V and 7 bases from J; bases unmatched to any gene: 4. CDR1 is MRHNA, CDR2 SNTAGT, per germline. Here the CDR3 DNA reads TGTGCCAGCAGTGCGCGGGGGGGCGTCGGGGAGCTGTTTTTT. It translates to CASSARGGVGELFF.

This chain connects TRBV9 to TRBJ1-3; D is undetermined. The ends were cut back, 0 bases at V and 0 bases at J, with 10 bases in the middle. The germline V gene encodes CDR1 SGDLS and CDR2 YYNGEE. This CDR3 has 16 residues. The chain's CDR3 is CASSVGGGSSGNTIYF. CDR3 nucleotide sequence: TGTGCCAGCAGCGTAGGAGGAGGGAGCTCTGGAAACACCATATATTTT.

About this clone itself: The sample carries other DNA sequences with the same CDR3. The chain has TRBV7-3 and TRBJ2-1, with TRBD2 identical over 8 bases. V dropped 8 bases and J dropped 6; count of bases not matched to a gene: 0. The V gene's germline CDR1 is SGHTA and CDR2 FQGTGA. The CDR3 runs to 11 residues. CDR3 residues: CASRGGNEQFF. The CDR3 region has the DNA TGTGCCAGCCGGGGGGGCAATGAGCAGTTCTTC.

The chain uses TRBV18 and TRBJ2-7; D gene unclear. V lost 0 bases, J lost 4 bases, and 13 bases lay in between. This CDR3 contains 15 residues. Germline loops: CDR1 KGHSH, CDR2 LQKENI. The CDR3 nucleotides are TGTGCCAGCTCACCACCGGAGATCCCAGCGTACGAGCAGTACTTC. Translation: CASSPPEIPAYEQYF.

The chain employs TRBV6-6 and TRBJ1-1; D gene ambiguous. The germline V gene encodes CDR1 MNHNY and CDR2 SVGAGI (reference sequence). The CDR3 has 13 amino acids. Trimming left V 3 bases short and J 4 bases short, with 9 bases between. CDR3 sequence reads: CASSYSVSTEAFF. The CDR3 nucleotides are TGTGCCAGCAGTTATTCGGTTTCCACTGAAGCTTTCTTT.

The chain joins TRBV7-3 to TRBJ2-7; D is uncertain. The germline V and J ends were trimmed by 5 bases and 3 bases, with 8 bases remaining between them. The CDR3 has 12 residues. Germline V gene sequence: CDR1 SGHTA, CDR2 FQGTGA. The CDR3 nucleotides are TGTGCCAGCAGCCCGAACAGCTACGAGCAGTACTTC. Translating gives CASSPNSYEQYF.

The CDR3 nucleotides read TGCGCCAGCAGTGGCTCCGGGGGAGCCTATGGCTACACCTTC. Translating gives CASSGSGGAYGYTF. The V call is TRBV10-1, the J call TRBJ1-2; a weak D match, TRBD1 (5 bases). V was cut by 4 bases and J by 4 bases, with 13 bases left in between. Germline CDR1 and CDR2: WNHNN and SYGVQD (reference sequence). There are 14 residues in the CDR3.

The V call is TRBV19, the J call TRBJ1-1, with a tentative D call TRBD1 (6 bases). V lost 6 bases to trimming and J lost 1 base, with 12 bases between them. CDR3 length: 14 amino acids. Germline lookup yields CDR1 LNHDA and CDR2 SQIVND (reference sequence). CDR3 bases: TGTGCCAGTAGGATACAGGGTGGGAACACTGAAGCTTTCTTT. This encodes CASRIQGGNTEAFF.

This chain links TRBV7-9 with TRBJ2-6; D is possibly TRBD1 (6 bases). This CDR3 has 15 amino acids. CDR1 is SEHNR, CDR2 FQNEAQ, per germline (reference sequence). The V and J ends lost 5 bases and 10 bases respectively, with 18 bases between them. DNA of the CDR3: TGTGCCAGCAGCGCATCCGGGACACCGCAGAACGTCCTGACTTTC. Amino acid sequence: CASSASGTPQNVLTF. The full variable domain, rest sourced from reference TRBV7-9 and TRBJ2-6, is DTGVSQNPRHKITKRGQNVTFRCDPISEHNRLYWYRQTLGQGPEFLTYFQNEAQLEKSRLLSDRFSAERPKGSFSTLEIQRTEQGDSAMYLCASSASGTPQNVLTFGAGSRLTVL.

This chain links TRBV29-1 with TRBJ2-7; 9 bases align to TRBD1. The J segment lost 4 bases and the V segment lost 3 bases, leaving 10 bases of the junction unmatched. CDR3 length: 15 amino acids. In germline, CDR1 is SQVTM, CDR2 ANQGSEA. CDR3: CSVEGGTGFNYEQYF. CDR3 DNA sequence: TGCAGCGTTGAGGGCGGGACAGGGTTTAATTACGAGCAGTACTTC.

The chain recombines TRBV5-4 with TRBJ1-2; unclear D gene. Germline V gene sequence: CDR1 SGHNT, CDR2 YYREEE (reference sequence). V gave up 2 bases and J gave up 1 base, with 9 bases separating them. The CDR3 is 14 amino acids. The CDR3 is CASSLSGLNYGYTF. CDR3 nucleotides: TGTGCCAGCAGCTTATCAGGACTTAACTATGGCTACACCTTC.

The chain uses TRBV4-3 and TRBJ2-1; maybe TRBD1 (6 bases). Germline values: CDR1 LGHNA, CDR2 YSLEER. Trimming took 4 bases from V and 2 from J, leaving 15 bases between them. There are 16 residues in the CDR3. DNA for the CDR3: TGCGCCAGCAGCCGAAAGACAGGTGCCACCTACAATGAGCAGTTCTTC. It is translated as CASSRKTGATYNEQFF.

This rearrangement joins TRBV5-4 to TRBJ2-5; D not resolved. CDR3 size: 13 residues. The V end was cut by 0 bases, the J end by 5 bases, with 8 bases between. The V gene's germline CDR1 is SGHNT and CDR2 YYREEE (reference sequence). CDR3 in DNA: TGTGCCAGCAGCTTGGCCAGCGAGGAGACCCAGTACTTC. It codes for CASSLASEETQYF.

This clone was found once. The chain employs TRBV4-3 and TRBJ2-1, with 13 bases fitting TRBD2. J was trimmed by 8 bases and V by 1 base; bases with no gene match: 5. Germline V gene data show CDR1 as LGHNA and CDR2 as YSLEER. The CDR3 consists of 16 residues. The CDR3 nucleotides read TGCGCCAGCAGCCAAGTTCTAGGACTAGCGGGGGATGAGCAGTTCTTC. It is translated as CASSQVLGLAGDEQFF.

The rearrangement joins TRBV15 to TRBJ1-1, with a weak D call TRBD1 (6 bases). Germline CDR1 reads LNHNV; CDR2 reads YYDKDF (reference sequence). The CDR3 consists of 13 residues. The V end was cut by 4 bases, the J end by 6 bases, with 12 bases between. The CDR3 nucleotides read TGTGCCACCAGCAAAGATCAGGGGCCTGAAGCTTTCTTT. It yields the protein CATSKDQGPEAFF.

This rearrangement joins TRBV30 to TRBJ1-1; 8 nucleotides align to TRBD1. Germline-derived CDR1 and CDR2 are GTSNPN and SVGIG (reference sequence). This CDR3 is built from 13 residues. V lost 4 bases, J lost 4 bases, and 5 bases stayed unmatched. This CDR3 is CAWNPGGGTEAFF. As DNA, the CDR3 is TGTGCCTGGAACCCAGGGGGCGGCACTGAAGCTTTCTTT.

The chain recombines TRBV25-1 with TRBJ2-2; D is uncertain. The germline V and J ends were trimmed by 0 bases and 0 bases, with 8 bases remaining between them. This CDR3 is built from 16 residues. Germline V gene data show CDR1 as MGHDK and CDR2 as SYGVNS. As DNA, the CDR3 is TGTGCCAGCAGTGAATATGGCAGAACGAACACCGGGGAGCTGTTTTTT. It specifies CASSEYGRTNTGELFF. The full variable domain, with the rest looked up from reference TRBV25-1 and TRBJ2-2, is EADIYQTPRYLVIGTGKKITLECSQTMGHDKMYWYQQDPGMELHLIHYSYGVNSTEKGDLSSESTVSRIRTEHFPLTLESARPSHTSQYLCASSEYGRTNTGELFFGEGSRLTVL.

The chain couples TRBV7-3 to TRBJ2-3; TRBD2 is a possible D gene (5 bases). Germline lookup yields CDR1 SGHTA and CDR2 FQGTGA. The CDR3 covers 14 residues. V dropped 6 bases and J dropped 6 bases, with 16 bases sitting between them. The CDR3 DNA reads TGTGCCAGCAGTCTGGCCGGGATCCCCGATACGCAGTATTTT. Residues: CASSLAGIPDTQYF.

V usage is TRBV9 and J usage is TRBJ2-3; perhaps TRBD2 as D (7 bases). The CDR3 runs 16 residues. V lost 0 bases, J lost 3 bases, and 14 bases lay in between. Germline assignment: CDR1 SGDLS and CDR2 YYNGEE. The CDR3 sequence is CASSVVGGDPTDTQYF. CDR3 nucleotides: TGTGCCAGCAGCGTAGTAGGGGGGGACCCAACAGATACGCAGTATTTT.